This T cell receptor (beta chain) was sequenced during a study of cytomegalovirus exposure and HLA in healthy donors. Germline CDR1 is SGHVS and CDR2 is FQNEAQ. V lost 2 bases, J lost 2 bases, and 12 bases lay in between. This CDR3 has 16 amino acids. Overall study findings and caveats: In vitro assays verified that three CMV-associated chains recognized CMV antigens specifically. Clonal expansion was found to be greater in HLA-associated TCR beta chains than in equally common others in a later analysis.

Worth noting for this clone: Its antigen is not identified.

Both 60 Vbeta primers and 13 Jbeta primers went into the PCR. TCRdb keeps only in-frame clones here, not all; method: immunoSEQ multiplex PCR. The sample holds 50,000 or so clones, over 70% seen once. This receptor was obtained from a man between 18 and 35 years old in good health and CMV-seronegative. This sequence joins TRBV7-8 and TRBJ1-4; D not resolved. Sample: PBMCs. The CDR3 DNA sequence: TGTGCCAGCAGCTTATGGAGGGATCCGACTAATGAAAAACTGTTTTTT. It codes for CASSLWRDPTNEKLFF.